These 10 T cell receptor beta chains came from one sample sequenced in a study of cytomegalovirus exposure and HLA in healthy donors. This table comes from immunoSEQ multiplex PCR, and its TCRdb copy is limited to in-frame clones, with some not included. The data hold 150,000 or so clones, with more than 80% observed a single time. Sequencing used PBMCs. Receptors were obtained from a woman in her twenties or thirties in good health and CMV-seropositive.

This chain links TRBV5-6 with TRBJ2-1, with 10 bases lining up with TRBD1. V shed 4 bases, J shed 7 bases, and the junction held 8 bases outside the gene matches. CDR1 and CDR2 from the germline V gene are SGHDT and YYEEEE. CDR3 size: 15 residues. The CDR3 coding sequence is TGTGCCAGCAGCCGGGACAGGGGATTGGGGAATGAGCAGTTCTTC. Its protein product is CASSRDRGLGNEQFF.

This clone was found once. This chain links TRBV5-6 with TRBJ2-1; 9 nucleotides agree with TRBD2. CDR1 and CDR2 from the germline V gene are SGHDT and YYEEEE. This CDR3 comprises 18 residues. V trimming: 3 bases; J trimming: 6 bases; junction bases outside the gene matches: 16. CDR3 DNA sequence: TGTGCCAGCAGCTCAAAACCGGGACTAGCTTTTTCGCGCAATGAGCAGTTCTTC. Translation gives CASSSKPGLAFSRNEQFF. Combining the CDR3 with reference TRBV5-6 and TRBJ2-1 gives the whole variable domain DAGVTQSPTHLIKTRGQQVTLRCSPKSGHDTVSWYQQALGQGPQFIFQYYEEEERQRGNFPDRFSGHQFPNYSSELNVNALLLGDSALYLCASSSKPGLAFSRNEQFFGPGTRLTVL.

The rearrangement joins TRBV6-1 to TRBJ1-5; a possible D gene is TRBD1 (6 bases). The germline V gene has CDR1 MNHNS and CDR2 SASEGT. With 5 bases removed from V and 0 bases from J, the gap between germline ends came to 8 bases. This CDR3 is built from 14 residues. DNA for the CDR3: TGTGCCAGCAGTACGACAGGTAGCAATCAGCCCCAGCATTTT. Translated, it gives CASSTTGSNQPQHF.

The CDR3 sequence: CASRSGLAGEQYF. The DNA for the CDR3 is TGTGCCAGCAGATCCGGACTAGCGGGCGAGCAGTACTTC. This chain connects TRBV13 to TRBJ2-7; 11 bases line up with TRBD2. Trimming removed 6 bases from V and 6 bases from J; junction bases left unmatched: 4. The germline V gene encodes CDR1 PRHDT and CDR2 FYEKMQ (reference sequence). This CDR3 has 13 amino acids.

This chain joins TRBV5-1 and TRBJ1-2; a weak D match, TRBD1 (5 bases). The CDR3 runs to 14 residues. The V gene's germline CDR1 is SGHRS and CDR2 YFSETQ. The V end lost 3 bases, the J end lost 3 bases, and 12 bases lay between the germline ends. CDR3 DNA: TGCGCCAGCAGCTCGGGGACTTGGGACTATGGCTACACCTTC. It specifies CASSSGTWDYGYTF.

The chain links TRBV7-9 to TRBJ1-1; D is ambiguous. The length of the CDR3 is 12 residues. Deletions cut 6 bases from V and 0 bases from J, with 5 bases between. Germline lookup yields CDR1 SEHNR and CDR2 FQNEAQ (reference sequence). The CDR3 loop reads CASSYMNTEAFF. CDR3 bases: TGTGCCAGCAGTTACATGAACACTGAAGCTTTCTTT.

J is TRBJ2-1 and V is TRBV6-1; TRBD1 matches at 8 bases. The ends lost 0 bases at V and 5 bases at J; junction bases unmatched: 6. This CDR3 is built from 16 residues. Germline V lookup: CDR1 MNHNS, CDR2 SASEGT. The CDR3 nucleotides are TGTGCCAGCAGTGAAGCGGGGGGACAGGCGCACAATGAGCAGTTCTTC. It specifies CASSEAGGQAHNEQFF.

The rearrangement uses TRBV12-5 and TRBJ1-2; 8 nucleotides match TRBD1. CDR1 and CDR2 from the germline V gene are LGHNT and FRNRAP. The length of the CDR3 is 13 residues. J gave up 7 bases and V 6 bases, and 7 bases lay outside the gene matches. The DNA for the CDR3 is TGTGCTAGTGGAGTGGGACAGGCCTCTGGCTACACCTTC. This sequence encodes CASGVGQASGYTF.

This chain joins TRBV6-6 and TRBJ2-3; TRBD1 aligns across 11 bases. The CDR3 sequence is 16 residues long. The J segment lost 4 bases and the V segment lost 6 bases, leaving 9 bases of the junction unmatched. In germline, CDR1 is MNHNY, CDR2 SVGAGI (reference sequence). CDR3: CASSRGQGAVADTQYF. The CDR3 region has the DNA TGTGCCAGCAGCCGCGGACAGGGGGCCGTGGCAGATACGCAGTATTTT.

A word on this clone: At one end, the junction sequence differs from germline, possibly due to a read error. The rearrangement links TRBV7-8 to TRBJ1-2; the D is unclear. The germline V gene encodes CDR1 SGHVS and CDR2 FQNEAQ. The CDR3 runs 11 residues. Here the CDR3 reads CASSLTDRLSF. CDR3 DNA sequence: TGTGCCAGCAGCTTGACTGACCGTCTCAGCTTC.